Detailed here is one T cell receptor beta chain. Its specificity is not known. RNA extraction and reverse transcription yielded cDNA as sequencing template. The repertoire was sequenced with immunoSEQ multiplex PCR; TCRdb's copy has only in-frame clones and lacks some. This sample has roughly 120,000 clones; more than 45% occur once, and the top ten carry 0.46%. The entry originates in a study of CD8+ T cells in alopecia areata. General study findings and limits: Scalp repertoires also include resident alphabeta T cells from normal skin.

Treatment noted: oral pan-JAK inhibitor, 5-10 mg twice daily. Looked up from germline, CDR1 is GTSNPN and CDR2 is SVGIG (reference sequence). This CDR3 is 13 amino acids long. The V gene lost 1 base and the J gene lost 5 bases, with 11 bases spanning the gap. Material: CD4+ T cells sorted from blood, obtained at week 4, from a patient treated with tofacitinib. The clonotype was recovered from a human donor with alopecia areata. The rearrangement links TRBV30 to TRBJ2-5, with a tentative D call TRBD2 (6 bases). In DNA form, the CDR3 reads TGTGCCTGGAGTGGACTAGGCGTCGAGACCCAGTACTTC. This codes for CAWSGLGVETQYF.